The clone carrying this TCR beta chain was seen only a few times. This sample was taken from a study of control samples from healthy donors and cancer patients. In germline, CDR1 is SGHDT, CDR2 YYEEEE. V dropped 0 bases and J dropped 8 bases, with 17 bases sitting between them. The CDR3 length is 15 residues. Clones were read by immunoSEQ multiplex PCR, and TCRdb kept only the in-frame ones, dropping some. The repertoire holds around 90,000 clones, with over 65% as singletons. This TCR derives from a woman aged 40 to 50 in good health. V gene TRBV5-6 combines with J gene TRBJ1-2, with D perhaps TRBD1 (5 bases). The sample comprised blood. The CDR3 is CASSLEIWGAGGYTF. The CDR3 DNA reads as TGTGCCAGCAGCTTGGAAATATGGGGCGCAGGCGGCTACACCTTC.